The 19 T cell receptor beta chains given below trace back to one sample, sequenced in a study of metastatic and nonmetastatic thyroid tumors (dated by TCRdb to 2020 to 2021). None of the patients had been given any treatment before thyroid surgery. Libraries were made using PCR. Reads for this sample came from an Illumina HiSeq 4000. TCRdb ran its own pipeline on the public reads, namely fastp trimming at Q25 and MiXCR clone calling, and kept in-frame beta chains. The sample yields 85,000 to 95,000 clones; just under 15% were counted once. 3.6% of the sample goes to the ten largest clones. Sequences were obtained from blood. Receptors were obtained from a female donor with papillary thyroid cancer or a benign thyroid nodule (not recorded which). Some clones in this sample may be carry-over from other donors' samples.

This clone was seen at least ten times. CDR3 coding DNA: TGTGCCAGCAGCTTAGCGGGGAGGGGCACAGATACGCAGTATTTT. This translates into CASSLAGRGTDTQYF. This chain uses TRBV11-1 with TRBJ2-3; TRBD2 matches 7 bases. The CDR3 contains 15 residues. The trim removed 0 bases at V and 1 base at J, leaving 1 base unmatched. CDR1 SGHAT and CDR2 FQDESV come from the germline V gene (reference sequence).

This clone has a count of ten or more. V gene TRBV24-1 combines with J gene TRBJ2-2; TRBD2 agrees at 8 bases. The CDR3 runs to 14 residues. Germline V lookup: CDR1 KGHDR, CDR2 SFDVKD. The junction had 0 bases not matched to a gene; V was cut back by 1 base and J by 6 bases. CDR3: CATSDLAGAGELFF. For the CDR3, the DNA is TGTGCCACCAGTGATTTAGCGGGGGCCGGGGAGCTGTTTTTT.

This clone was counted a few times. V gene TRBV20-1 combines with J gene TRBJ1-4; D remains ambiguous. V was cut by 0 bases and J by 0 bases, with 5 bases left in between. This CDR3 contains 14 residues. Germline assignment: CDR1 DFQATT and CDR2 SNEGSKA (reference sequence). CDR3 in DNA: TGCAGTGCTAGAGATAGGGCAACTAATGAAAAACTGTTTTTT. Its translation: CSARDRATNEKLFF.

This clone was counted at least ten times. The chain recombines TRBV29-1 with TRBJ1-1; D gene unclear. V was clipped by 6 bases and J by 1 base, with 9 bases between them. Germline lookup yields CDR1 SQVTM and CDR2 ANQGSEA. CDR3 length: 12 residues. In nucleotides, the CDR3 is TGCAGCGTGTCGCAGACGAACACTGAAGCTTTCTTT. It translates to CSVSQTNTEAFF.

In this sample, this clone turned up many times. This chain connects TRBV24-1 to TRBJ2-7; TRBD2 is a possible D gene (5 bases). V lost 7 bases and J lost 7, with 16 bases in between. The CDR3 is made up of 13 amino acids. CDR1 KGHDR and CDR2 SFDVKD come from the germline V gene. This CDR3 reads CATRAGQAVEQYF. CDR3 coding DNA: TGTGCCACCAGGGCGGGCCAGGCGGTGGAGCAGTACTTC.

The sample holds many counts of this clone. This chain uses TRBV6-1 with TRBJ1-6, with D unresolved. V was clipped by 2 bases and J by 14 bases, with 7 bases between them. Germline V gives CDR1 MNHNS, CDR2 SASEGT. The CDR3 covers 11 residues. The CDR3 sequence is CASSEKLALHF. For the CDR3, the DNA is TGTGCCAGCAGTGAAAAGTTGGCCCTCCACTTT.

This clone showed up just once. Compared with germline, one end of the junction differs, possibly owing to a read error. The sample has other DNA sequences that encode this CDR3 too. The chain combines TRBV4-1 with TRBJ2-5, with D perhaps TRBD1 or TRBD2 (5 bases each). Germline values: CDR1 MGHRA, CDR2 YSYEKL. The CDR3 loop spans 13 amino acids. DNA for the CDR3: TGCGCCAGCAGCCCCGGCATAGGGGAGACGCAGTACTTC. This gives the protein CASSPGIGETQYF.

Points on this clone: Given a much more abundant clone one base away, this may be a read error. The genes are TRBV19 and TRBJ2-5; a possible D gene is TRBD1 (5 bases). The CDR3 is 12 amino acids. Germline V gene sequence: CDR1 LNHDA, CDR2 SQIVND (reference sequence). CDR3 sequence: CSSNQGQETQYF. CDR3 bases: TGTTCCAGTAATCAGGGACAAGAGACCCAGTACTTC.

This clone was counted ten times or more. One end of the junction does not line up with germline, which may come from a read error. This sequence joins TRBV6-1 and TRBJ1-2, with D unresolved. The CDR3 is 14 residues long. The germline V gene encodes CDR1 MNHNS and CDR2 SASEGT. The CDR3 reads CASREAAADYGYTF. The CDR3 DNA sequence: TGTGCCAGCAGGGAAGCGGCAGCGGACTATGGCTACACCTTC.

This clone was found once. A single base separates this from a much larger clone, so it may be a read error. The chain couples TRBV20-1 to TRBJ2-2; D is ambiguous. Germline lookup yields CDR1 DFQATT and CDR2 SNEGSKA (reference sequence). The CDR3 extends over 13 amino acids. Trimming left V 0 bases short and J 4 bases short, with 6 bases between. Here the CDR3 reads CSARDDSTGELFF. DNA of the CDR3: TGCAGTGCTAGAGATGACTCCACCGGGGAGCTGTTTTTT.

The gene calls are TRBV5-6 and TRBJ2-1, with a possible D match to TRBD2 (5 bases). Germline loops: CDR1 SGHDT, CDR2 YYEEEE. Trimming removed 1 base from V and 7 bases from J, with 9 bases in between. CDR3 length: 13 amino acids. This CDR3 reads CASSLWTVNEQFF. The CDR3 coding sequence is TGTGCCAGCAGCTTGTGGACTGTGAATGAGCAGTTCTTC.

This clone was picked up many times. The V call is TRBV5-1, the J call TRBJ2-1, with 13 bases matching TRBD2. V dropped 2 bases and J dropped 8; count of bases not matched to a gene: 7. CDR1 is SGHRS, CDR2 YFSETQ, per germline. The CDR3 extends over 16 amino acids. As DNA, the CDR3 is TGCGCCAGCAGCTTCTCACGGACTAGCGGGGGCTATGAGCAGTTCTTC. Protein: CASSFSRTSGGYEQFF.

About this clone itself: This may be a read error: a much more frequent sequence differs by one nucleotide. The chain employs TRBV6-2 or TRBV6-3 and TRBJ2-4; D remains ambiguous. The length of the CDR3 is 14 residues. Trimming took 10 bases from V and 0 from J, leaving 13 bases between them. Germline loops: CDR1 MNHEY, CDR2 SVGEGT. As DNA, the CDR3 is TGTGCCACCCGAGCTGTTTTAGCCAAAAACATTCAGTACTTC. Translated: CATRAVLAKNIQYF.

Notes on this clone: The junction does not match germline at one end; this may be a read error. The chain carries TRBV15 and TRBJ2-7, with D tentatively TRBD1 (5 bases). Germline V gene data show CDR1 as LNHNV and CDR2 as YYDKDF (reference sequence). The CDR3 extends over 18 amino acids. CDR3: CPTSRDRVGRETPYERYF. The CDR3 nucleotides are TGTCCCACCAGCAGAGATCGGGTTGGCAGGGAAACCCCCTACGAGCGGTACTTC. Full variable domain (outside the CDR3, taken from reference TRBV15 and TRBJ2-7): DAMVIQNPRYQVTQFGKPVTLSCSQTLNHNVMYWYQQKSSQAPKLLFHYYDKDFNNEADTPDNFQSRRPNTSFCFLDIRSPGLGDTAMYLCPTSRDRVGRETPYERYFGPGTRLTVT.

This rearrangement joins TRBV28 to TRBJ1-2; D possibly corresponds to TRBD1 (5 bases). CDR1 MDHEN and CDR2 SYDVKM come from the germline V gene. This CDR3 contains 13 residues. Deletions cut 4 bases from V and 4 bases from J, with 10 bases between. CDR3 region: CASSSGSSYGYTF. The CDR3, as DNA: TGTGCCAGCAGTTCAGGGAGCTCCTATGGCTACACCTTC.

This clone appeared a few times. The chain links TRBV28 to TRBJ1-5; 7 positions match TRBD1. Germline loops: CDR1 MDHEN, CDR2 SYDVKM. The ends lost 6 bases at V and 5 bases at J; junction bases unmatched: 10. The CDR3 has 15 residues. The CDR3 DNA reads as TGTGCCAGCAGGCCATACAGGGGAGGATATCAGCCCCAGCATTTT. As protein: CASRPYRGGYQPQHF.

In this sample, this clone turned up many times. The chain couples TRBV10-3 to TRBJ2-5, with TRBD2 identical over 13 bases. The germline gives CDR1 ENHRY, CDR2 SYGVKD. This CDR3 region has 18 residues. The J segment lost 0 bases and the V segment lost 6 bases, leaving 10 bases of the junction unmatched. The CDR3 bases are TGTGCCATCAGCTCCCCCGGGACTAGCGGGGCTAACCAAGAGACCCAGTACTTC. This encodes CAISSPGTSGANQETQYF.

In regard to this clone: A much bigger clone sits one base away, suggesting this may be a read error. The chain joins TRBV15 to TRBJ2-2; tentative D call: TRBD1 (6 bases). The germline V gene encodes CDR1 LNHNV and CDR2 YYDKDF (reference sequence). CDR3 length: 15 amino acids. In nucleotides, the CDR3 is TGTGCCACCAGCAGAGTCAGGGGCCCCACCGGGGTGCTGTTTTTT. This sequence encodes CATSRVRGPTGVLFF. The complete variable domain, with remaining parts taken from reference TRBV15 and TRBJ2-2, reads DAMVIQNPRYQVTQFGKPVTLSCSQTLNHNVMYWYQQKSSQAPKLLFHYYDKDFNNEADTPDNFQSRRPNTSFCFLDIRSPGLGDTAMYLCATSRVRGPTGVLFFGEGSRLTVL.

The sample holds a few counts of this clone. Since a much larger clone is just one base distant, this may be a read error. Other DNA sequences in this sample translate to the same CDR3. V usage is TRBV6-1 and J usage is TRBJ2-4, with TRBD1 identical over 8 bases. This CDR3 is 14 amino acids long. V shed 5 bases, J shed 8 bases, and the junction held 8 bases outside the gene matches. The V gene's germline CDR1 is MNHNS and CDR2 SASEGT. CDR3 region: CASSRTGQKDIQYF. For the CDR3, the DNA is TGTGCCAGCAGTCGGACAGGGCAGAAGGACATTCAGTACTTC.